The text below deals with one TCR beta chain. The data originate from a study of radiotherapy plus CTLA-4 blockade in lung cancer. TCRdb's copy holds only in-frame clones and misses some; the assay was immunoSEQ multiplex PCR. Among tens of thousands of clones listed, around 80% were seen once. V was trimmed by 0 bases and J by 1 base, leaving 9 bases between them. The CDR3 has 15 amino acids. Germline V CDR1 and CDR2: SGDLS, YYNGEE. V and J are TRBV9 and TRBJ2-3; D is unresolved. The TCR comes from a human donor with non-small cell lung cancer who had a partial response to radiotherapy plus ipilimumab. The source was peripheral blood, collected from a patient treated with radiotherapy plus ipilimumab. The CDR3 region is CASSVVDGGTDTQYF. In DNA, the CDR3 is TGTGCCAGCAGCGTAGTCGATGGAGGCACAGATACGCAGTATTTT. Supplemented by reference TRBV9 and TRBJ2-3, the full variable domain reads DSGVTQTPKHLITATGQRVTLRCSPRSGDLSVYWYQQSLDQGLQFLIQYYNGEERAKGNILERFSAQQFPDLHSELNLSSLELGDSALYFCASSVVDGGTDTQYFGPGTRLTVL.